These 10 T cell receptor beta chains came from one sample sequenced in a study of beta chain features in type 1 diabetes. Expressed TCRB transcripts got sequenced, as all isolated RNA was reverse transcribed. TCRdb's table, derived via immunoSEQ multiplex PCR, lists solely in-frame clones and lacks some. The sample shows around 150,000 clones, 7% to 9.5% of them seen only once. General observations from the study: Across all four CD4+ subsets, people with type 1 diabetes showed modestly shorter TCRB CDR3s.

These receptors are not linked to any known antigen. Sequenced: central memory CD4+ T cells from blood. Source of these receptors: a woman between 25 and 40 years old with type 1 diabetes.

This clone was counted a few times. The chain combines TRBV4-1 with TRBJ1-2; 7 positions agree with TRBD1. This CDR3 spans 15 amino acids. CDR1 is MGHRA and CDR2 is YSYEKL in the germline V gene. V dropped 1 base and J dropped 2; count of bases not matched to a gene: 4. The CDR3 coding sequence is TGCGCCAGCAGCCAAGGGGAACAGGGGAACTATGGCTACACCTTC. It translates to CASSQGEQGNYGYTF.

This clone showed up just a few times. The rearrangement joins TRBV7-6 to TRBJ1-4; 8 bases are shared with TRBD1. The CDR3 spans 15 residues. J lost 6 bases, V lost 4 bases, and 7 bases had no gene match. Germline assignment: CDR1 SGHVS and CDR2 FNYEAQ. CDR3 amino acids: CASSSYGTGDEKLFF. As DNA, the CDR3 is TGTGCCAGCAGCTCCTACGGGACAGGAGATGAAAAACTGTTTTTT.

V and J are TRBV7-6 and TRBJ2-2, with unresolved D. Germline lookup yields CDR1 SGHVS and CDR2 FNYEAQ. The ends were cut back, 1 base at V and 5 bases at J, with 8 bases in the middle. The CDR3 is made up of 14 amino acids. The CDR3 region is CASSLDPRTGELFF. DNA for the CDR3: TGTGCCAGCAGCTTAGACCCCAGGACCGGGGAGCTGTTTTTT. The full variable domain, its missing parts supplied by reference TRBV7-6 and TRBJ2-2, is GAGVSQSPRYKVTKRGQDVALRCDPISGHVSLYWYRQALGQGPEFLTYFNYEAQQDKSGLPNDRFSAERPEGSISTLTIQRTEQRDSAMYRCASSLDPRTGELFFGEGSRLTVL.

This clone was counted a few times. Here the CDR3 DNA reads TGCAGCGCAGCCCTTTGGTTTTCGGGGTTGACTGAAGCTTTCTTT. As protein: CSAALWFSGLTEAFF. This rearrangement joins TRBV29-1 to TRBJ1-1; D gene uncertain. The CDR3 totals 15 residues. Trimming removed 7 bases at V and 5 bases at J, with 23 bases between. Germline values: CDR1 SQVTM, CDR2 ANQGSEA. Full variable domain (outside the CDR3, taken from reference TRBV29-1 and TRBJ1-1): SAVISQKPSRDICQRGTSLTIQCQVDSQVTMMFWYRQQPGQSLTLIATANQGSEATYESGFVIDKFPISRPNLTFSTLTVSNMSPEDSSIYLCSAALWFSGLTEAFFGQGTRLTVV.

The gene calls are TRBV2 and TRBJ1-3; no clear D gene. The CDR3 contains 13 residues. Trimming stripped 5 bases from V and 1 base from J, with 6 bases between. CDR1 and CDR2 (germline): SNHLY, FYNNEI. The CDR3 DNA reads TGTGCCAGCAGTTCAGATTCTGGAAACACCATATATTTT. Residues: CASSSDSGNTIYF.

The gene calls are TRBV15 and TRBJ1-5; the D gene is possibly TRBD1 (5 bases). CDR1 and CDR2 from the germline V gene are LNHNV and YYDKDF (reference sequence). This CDR3 is 12 amino acids long. V lost 0 bases and J lost 11, with 8 bases in between. CDR3 in DNA: TGTGCCACCAGCAGAGATGTAGGGGCCCAGCATTTT. Amino acids: CATSRDVGAQHF. Together with reference TRBV15 and TRBJ1-5, the CDR3 gives the full variable domain: DAMVIQNPRYQVTQFGKPVTLSCSQTLNHNVMYWYQQKSSQAPKLLFHYYDKDFNNEADTPDNFQSRRPNTSFCFLDIRSPGLGDTAMYLCATSRDVGAQHFGDGTRLSIL.

This chain connects TRBV5-1 to TRBJ2-7; D possibly corresponds to TRBD1 (6 bases). The CDR3 totals 15 residues. The germline V gene has CDR1 SGHRS and CDR2 YFSETQ. V was pared by 1 base and J by 1 base, with 12 bases between. The CDR3 reads CASSLLTDSSYEQYF. The CDR3 coding sequence is TGCGCCAGCAGCTTGTTGACGGACAGTTCCTACGAGCAGTACTTC. The full variable domain, its missing parts supplied by reference TRBV5-1 and TRBJ2-7, is KAGVTQTPRYLIKTRGQQVTLSCSPISGHRSVSWYQQTPGQGLQFLFEYFSETQRNKGNFPGRFSGRQFSNSRSEMNVSTLELGDSALYLCASSLLTDSSYEQYFGPGTRLTVT.

The chain joins TRBV5-1 to TRBJ1-5; D is ambiguous. Per germline, CDR1 SGHRS and CDR2 YFSETQ. The length of the CDR3 is 16 residues. Between the trimmed V and J ends, which lost 0 bases and 0 bases, there was a span of 10 bases. The CDR3 region has the DNA TGCGCCAGCAGCTTGGGGGTTGGGAGTAGCAATCAGCCCCAGCATTTT. Its translation is CASSLGVGSSNQPQHF.

This clone showed up just a few times. The chain employs TRBV7-2 and TRBJ2-1, with 14 bases matching TRBD2. The CDR3 extends over 15 amino acids. V dropped 5 bases and J dropped 8; count of bases not matched to a gene: 5. Germline-derived CDR1 and CDR2 are SGHTA and FQGNSA. CDR3 DNA sequence: TGTGCCAGCAGCAGGGGACTAGCGGGAGTCGATGAGCAGTTCTTC. It specifies CASSRGLAGVDEQFF.

This clone turned up a few times. Mismatch with germline at one junction end may stem from a read error. The J gene is TRBJ1-2, the V gene TRBV7-6, with D hard to call. CDR1 and CDR2 (germline): SGHVS, FNYEAQ. The CDR3 spans 13 residues. DNA of the CDR3: TGTGCCAGCAGCTTAGCTTCTACCCGTCAGGTCTCCTTC. Its protein is CASSLASTRQVSF.